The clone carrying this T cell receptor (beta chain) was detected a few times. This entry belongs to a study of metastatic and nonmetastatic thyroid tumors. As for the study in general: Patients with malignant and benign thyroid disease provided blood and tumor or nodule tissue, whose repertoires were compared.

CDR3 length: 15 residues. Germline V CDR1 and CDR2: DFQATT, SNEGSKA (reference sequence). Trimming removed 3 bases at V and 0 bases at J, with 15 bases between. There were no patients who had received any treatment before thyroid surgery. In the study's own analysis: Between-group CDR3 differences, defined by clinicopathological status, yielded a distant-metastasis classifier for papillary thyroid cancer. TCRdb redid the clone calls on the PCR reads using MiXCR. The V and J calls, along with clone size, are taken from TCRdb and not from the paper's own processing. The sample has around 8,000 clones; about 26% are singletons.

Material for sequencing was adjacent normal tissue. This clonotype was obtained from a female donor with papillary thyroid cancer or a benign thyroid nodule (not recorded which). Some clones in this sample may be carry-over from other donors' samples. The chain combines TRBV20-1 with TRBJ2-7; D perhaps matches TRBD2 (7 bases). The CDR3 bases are TGCAGTGCTAGCCCCGGGGGGCGGATCTCCTACGAGCAGTACTTC. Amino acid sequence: CSASPGGRISYEQYF.